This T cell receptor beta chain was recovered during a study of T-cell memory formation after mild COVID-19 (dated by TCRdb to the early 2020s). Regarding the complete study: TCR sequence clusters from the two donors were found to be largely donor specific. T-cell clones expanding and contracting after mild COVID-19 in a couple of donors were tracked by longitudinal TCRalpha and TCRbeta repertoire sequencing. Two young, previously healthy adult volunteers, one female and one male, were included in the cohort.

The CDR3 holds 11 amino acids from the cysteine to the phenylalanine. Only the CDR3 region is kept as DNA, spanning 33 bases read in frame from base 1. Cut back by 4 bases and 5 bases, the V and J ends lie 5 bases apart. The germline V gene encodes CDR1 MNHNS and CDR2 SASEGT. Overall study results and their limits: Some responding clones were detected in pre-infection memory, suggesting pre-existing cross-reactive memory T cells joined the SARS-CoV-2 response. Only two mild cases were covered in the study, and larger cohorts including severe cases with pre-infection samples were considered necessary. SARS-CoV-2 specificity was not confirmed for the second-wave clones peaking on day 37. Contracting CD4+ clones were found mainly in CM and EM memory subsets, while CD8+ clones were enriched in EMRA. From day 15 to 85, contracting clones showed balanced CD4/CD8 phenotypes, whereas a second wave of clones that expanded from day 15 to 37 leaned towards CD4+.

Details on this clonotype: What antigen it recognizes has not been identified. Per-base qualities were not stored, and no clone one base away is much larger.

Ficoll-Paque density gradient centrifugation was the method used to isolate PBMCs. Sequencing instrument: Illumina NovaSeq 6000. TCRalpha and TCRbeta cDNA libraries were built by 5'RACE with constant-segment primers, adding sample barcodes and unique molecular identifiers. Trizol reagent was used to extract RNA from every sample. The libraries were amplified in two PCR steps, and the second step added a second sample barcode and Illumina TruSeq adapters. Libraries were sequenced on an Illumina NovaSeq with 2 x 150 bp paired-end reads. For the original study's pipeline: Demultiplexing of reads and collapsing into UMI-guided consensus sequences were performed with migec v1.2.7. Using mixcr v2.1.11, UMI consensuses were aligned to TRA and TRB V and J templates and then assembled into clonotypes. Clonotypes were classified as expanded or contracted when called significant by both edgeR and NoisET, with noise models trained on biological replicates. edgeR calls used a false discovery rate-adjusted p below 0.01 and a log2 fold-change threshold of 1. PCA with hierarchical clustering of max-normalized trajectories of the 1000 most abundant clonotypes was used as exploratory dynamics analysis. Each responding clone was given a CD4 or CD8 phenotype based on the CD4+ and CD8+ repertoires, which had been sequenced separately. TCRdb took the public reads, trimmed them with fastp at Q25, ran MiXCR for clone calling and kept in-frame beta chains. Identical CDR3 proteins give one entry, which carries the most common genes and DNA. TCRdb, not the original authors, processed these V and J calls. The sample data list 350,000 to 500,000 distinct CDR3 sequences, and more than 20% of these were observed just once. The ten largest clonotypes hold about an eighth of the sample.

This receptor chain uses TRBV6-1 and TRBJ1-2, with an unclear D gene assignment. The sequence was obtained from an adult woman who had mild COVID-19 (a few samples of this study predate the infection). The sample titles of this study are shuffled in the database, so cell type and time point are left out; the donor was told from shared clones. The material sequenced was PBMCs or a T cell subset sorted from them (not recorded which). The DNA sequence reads TGTGCCAGCAGTGCCCAATATGGCTACACCTTC. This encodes CASSAQYGYTF.